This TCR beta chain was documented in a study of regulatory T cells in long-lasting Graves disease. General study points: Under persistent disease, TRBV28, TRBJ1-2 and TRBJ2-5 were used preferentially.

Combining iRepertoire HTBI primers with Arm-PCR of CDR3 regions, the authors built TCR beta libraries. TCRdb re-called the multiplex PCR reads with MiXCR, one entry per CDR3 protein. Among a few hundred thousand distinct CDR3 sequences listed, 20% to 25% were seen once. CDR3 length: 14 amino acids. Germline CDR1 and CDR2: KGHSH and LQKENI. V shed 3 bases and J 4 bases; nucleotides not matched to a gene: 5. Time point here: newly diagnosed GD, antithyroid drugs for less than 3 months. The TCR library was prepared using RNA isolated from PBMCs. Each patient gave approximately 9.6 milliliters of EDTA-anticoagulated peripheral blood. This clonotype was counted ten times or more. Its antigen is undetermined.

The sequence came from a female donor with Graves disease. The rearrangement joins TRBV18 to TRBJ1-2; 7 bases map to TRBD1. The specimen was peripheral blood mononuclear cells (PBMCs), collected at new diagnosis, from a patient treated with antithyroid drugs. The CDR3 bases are TGTGCCAGCTCACCCCGGGACAGATTCTATGGCTACACCTTC. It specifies CASSPRDRFYGYTF.